The 28 T cell receptor beta chains presented below share a single source sample, sequenced in a study of T-cell reconstitution after alpha-beta-depleted transplantation in children listed by TCRdb under 2016. In the paper's terms, the treatment or condition label means: allogeneic hematopoietic cell transplantation with graft depleted of TCRalphabeta T cells and CD19 B cells. Library construction relied on PCR. Sequencing was performed on an Illumina HiSeq 2500. TCR libraries were prepared with molecular barcoding, using unique molecular identifiers to normalize TCRbeta repertoire quantification. Using fastp trimming at Q25 and MiXCR clonotype assembly, TCRdb reanalyzed the public sequencing data and kept in-frame beta chains. Each CDR3 protein gets just one entry, which takes the most common genes and DNA from the rows behind it. Within this sample are around 130,000 distinct CDR3 sequences, with roughly 9.7% of them counted one time only. The ten largest clones add up to about 24% of the sample.

Source: PBMCs, mostly from graft donor cells, taken 180 days after TCRalphabeta/CD19-depleted stem cell transplant. The source of these receptors is a girl under three years old who had a stem cell transplant for combined immunodeficiency, so the T cells may come from the graft donor.

This clonotype has only a few counts. This chain joins TRBV6-5 and TRBJ1-2; TRBD1 matches at 7 bases. CDR1 MNHEY and CDR2 SVGAGI come from the germline V gene. This CDR3 is 12 amino acids long. V dropped 8 bases and J dropped 6; count of bases not matched to a gene: 6. The CDR3 coding sequence is TGTGCCAGCTGCCGGGACAGTCATGGCTACACCTTC. This codes for CASCRDSHGYTF.

This clonotype was seen a few times. The rearrangement links TRBV7-2 to TRBJ2-5; D unclear. Trimming took 1 base from V and 4 from J, leaving 10 bases between them. Germline lookup yields CDR1 SGHTA and CDR2 FQGNSA. This CDR3 comprises 14 residues. CDR3 sequence (DNA): TGTGCCAGCAGCTTAGGAGGTGTGGGAGAGACCCAGTACTTC. It codes for CASSLGGVGETQYF. The complete variable domain, with remaining parts taken from reference TRBV7-2 and TRBJ2-5, reads GAGVSQSPSNKVTEKGKDVELRCDPISGHTALYWYRQSLGQGLEFLIYFQGNSAPDKSGLPSDRFSAERTGGSVSTLTIQRTQQEDSAVYLCASSLGGVGETQYFGPGTRLLVL.

This clonotype appeared a few times. The gene calls are TRBV28 and TRBJ2-7; 8 bases line up with TRBD1. CDR1 is MDHEN and CDR2 is SYDVKM in the germline V gene. J gave up 2 bases and V 1 base, and 7 bases lay outside the gene matches. The CDR3 length is 16 residues. The CDR3 bases are TGTGCCAGCAGTTTATTTTTCGGGACAGGACCCTACGAGCAGTACTTC. Translated: CASSLFFGTGPYEQYF. Drawing the rest from reference TRBV28 and TRBJ2-7, the complete variable domain is DVKVTQSSRYLVKRTGEKVFLECVQDMDHENMFWYRQDPGLGLRLIYFSYDVKMKEKGDIPEGYSVSREKKERFSLILESASTNQTSMYLCASSLFFGTGPYEQYFGPGTRLTVT.

The sample holds a few counts of this clonotype. J is TRBJ1-2 and V is TRBV18; 7 nucleotides agree with TRBD1. The CDR3 is made up of 14 amino acids. Trimming cost V 3 bases and J 6 bases; bases outside gene matches: 7. Per the germline V gene, CDR1 is KGHSH and CDR2 is LQKENI. DNA of the CDR3: TGTGCCAGCTCACCCCGGACAGGAACAAATGGCTACACCTTC. The encoded protein is CASSPRTGTNGYTF.

This clonotype was counted at least ten times. The chain combines TRBV7-6 with TRBJ2-7; possible D gene TRBD2, 5 bases. Germline values: CDR1 SGHVS, CDR2 FNYEAQ. With 1 base removed from V and 0 bases from J, the gap between germline ends came to 10 bases. The CDR3 totals 15 residues. The CDR3 sequence is CASSLDEGFSYEQYF. The DNA of the CDR3 is TGTGCCAGCAGCTTAGACGAGGGTTTCTCCTACGAGCAGTACTTC.

V usage is TRBV24-1 and J usage is TRBJ2-1, with 11 bases matching TRBD2. Per germline, CDR1 KGHDR and CDR2 SFDVKD. Losses at the gene ends were 3 bases for V and 6 bases for J; bases not matched to a gene: 12. The CDR3 is 18 amino acids. As DNA, the CDR3 is TGTGCCACCAGTGATCCCGGGGGTAGCGGGAGGGGAGGCAATGAGCAGTTCTTC. This encodes CATSDPGGSGRGGNEQFF.

This clonotype has only a few counts. The rearrangement links TRBV29-1 to TRBJ2-2; no clear D gene. The CDR3 is 13 amino acids. The V and J ends lost 3 bases and 0 bases respectively, with 5 bases between them. The germline gives CDR1 SQVTM, CDR2 ANQGSEA. The CDR3 nucleotides are TGCAGCGTTGACCTAGCGAACACCGGGGAGCTGTTTTTT. Amino acids: CSVDLANTGELFF.

This clonotype appeared many times. The rearrangement joins TRBV27 to TRBJ2-4, with D perhaps TRBD1 or TRBD2 (5 bases each). This CDR3 comprises 13 residues. Germline V gene data show CDR1 as MNHEY and CDR2 as SMNVEV (reference sequence). Trimming removed 6 bases from V and 4 bases from J, with 10 bases in between. The CDR3 nucleotides are TGTGCCAGCAGCTCCGGGGCGAAAAACATTCAGTACTTC. Translating it yields CASSSGAKNIQYF.

This clonotype was observed a few times. The rearrangement links TRBV6-1 to TRBJ1-5, with TRBD1 identical over 9 bases. The CDR3 loop spans 15 amino acids. V was pared by 4 bases and J by 9 bases, with 10 bases of the junction left unmatched. Germline loops: CDR1 MNHNS, CDR2 SASEGT. Here the CDR3 DNA reads TGTGCCAGCAGTGCGACGGGACAGGGTAAACGGCCCCAGCATTTT. Protein product: CASSATGQGKRPQHF.

As to this clonotype: A much larger clone differs by one base, so this may be a read error. J is TRBJ2-1 and V is TRBV2; tentatively, D is TRBD2 (5 bases). The CDR3 contains 18 residues. Germline V gene data show CDR1 as SNHLY and CDR2 as FYNNEI. The CDR3 sequence is CACSLMKKLGPPYNEQFF. DNA of the CDR3: TGTGCCTGCAGTCTCATGAAGAAACTAGGGCCCCCATACAATGAGCAGTTCTTC.

The V gene is TRBV7-2, the J gene TRBJ2-3, with D perhaps matching TRBD2 (5 bases). Germline lookup yields CDR1 SGHTA and CDR2 FQGNSA. The CDR3 extends over 16 amino acids. Trimming removed 1 base from V and 1 base from J, with 12 bases in between. The CDR3 region is CASSLVDRGGTDTQYF. As DNA, the CDR3 is TGTGCCAGCAGCTTAGTAGACCGGGGAGGCACAGATACGCAGTATTTT.

The chain couples TRBV29-1 to TRBJ2-2, with D perhaps matching TRBD2 (7 bases). The V gene lost 6 bases and the J gene lost 2 bases, with 19 bases spanning the gap. This CDR3 is built from 16 residues. Germline CDR1 reads SQVTM; CDR2 reads ANQGSEA. CDR3 bases: TGCAGCGTCGTCGAGCGGCGGGGGCACAACACCGGGGAGCTGTTTTTT. Its translation: CSVVERRGHNTGELFF.

The chain couples TRBV12-3 or TRBV12-4 to TRBJ1-5; 8 nucleotides match TRBD1. V dropped 5 bases and J dropped 0; count of bases not matched to a gene: 18. The CDR3 contains 20 residues. The CDR3 DNA reads TGTGCCAGCAGTGGCCGGGCATCCGGGACAGGTGGAGCTAGCAATCAGCCCCAGCATTTT. Encoded protein: CASSGRASGTGGASNQPQHF.

This clonotype was counted between two and nine times. This rearrangement joins TRBV5-5 to TRBJ1-1; no definite D call. The CDR3 has 12 residues. Germline loops: CDR1 SGHKS, CDR2 YYEKEE (reference sequence). Trimming cost V 2 bases and J 8 bases, with 10 bases left between them. This CDR3 reads CASSFHKGEAFF. The CDR3 DNA follows: TGTGCCAGCAGCTTTCATAAAGGGGAAGCTTTCTTT.

This clonotype was seen only a few times. The chain couples TRBV3-1 to TRBJ2-2; TRBD2 aligns across 8 bases. V shed 6 bases, J shed 0 bases, and the junction held 6 bases outside the gene matches. The CDR3 has 16 residues. Germline V CDR1 and CDR2: LGHDT, YNNKEL (reference sequence). CDR3 in amino acids: CASRRGGGPNTGELFF. DNA of the CDR3: TGTGCCAGCAGGCGCGGCGGGGGGCCGAACACCGGGGAGCTGTTTTTT. Based on the CDR3 plus reference TRBV3-1 and TRBJ2-2, the full variable domain is DTAVSQTPKYLVTQMGNDKSIKCEQNLGHDTMYWYKQDSKKFLKIMFSYNNKELIINETVPNRFSPKSPDKAHLNLHINSLELGDSAVYFCASRRGGGPNTGELFFGEGSRLTVL.

The chain has TRBV7-9 and TRBJ2-7, with D perhaps TRBD2 (5 bases). V shed 3 bases and J shed 2 bases, with 11 bases lying between them. The germline CDR1 and CDR2 sequences are SEHNR and FQNEAQ (reference sequence). The CDR3 is made up of 14 amino acids. The CDR3 DNA sequence: TGTGCCAGCAGCTTGGGGTCCGGGGCCTACGAGCAGTACTTC. This codes for CASSLGSGAYEQYF.

The chain has TRBV7-2 and TRBJ2-3, with a tentative D call TRBD1 (6 bases). V lost 0 bases to trimming and J lost 2 bases, with 9 bases between them. The CDR3 is 15 residues long. The V gene's germline CDR1 is SGHTA and CDR2 FQGNSA. The CDR3 DNA is TGTGCCAGCAGCTTAGCGGGGGCCCTCACAGATACGCAGTATTTT. Its protein product is CASSLAGALTDTQYF. The variable domain in full, with the rest retrieved from reference TRBV7-2 and TRBJ2-3, is GAGVSQSPSNKVTEKGKDVELRCDPISGHTALYWYRQSLGQGLEFLIYFQGNSAPDKSGLPSDRFSAERTGGSVSTLTIQRTQQEDSAVYLCASSLAGALTDTQYFGPGTRLTVL.

V is TRBV10-3 and J is TRBJ2-7, with D possibly TRBD1 on 5 matching bases. The germline V gene has CDR1 ENHRY and CDR2 SYGVKD. Between the trimmed V and J ends, which lost 7 bases and 2 bases, there was a span of 12 bases. CDR3 length: 13 amino acids. CDR3: CAIKYDSPYEQYF. CDR3 sequence (DNA): TGTGCCATCAAATATGACAGCCCCTACGAGCAGTACTTC.

This clonotype was seen a handful of times. The V and J genes are TRBV29-1 and TRBJ2-7, with D possibly TRBD1 on 6 matching bases. Deletions cut 0 bases from V and 7 bases from J, with 19 bases between. The length of the CDR3 is 15 residues. In germline, CDR1 is SQVTM, CDR2 ANQGSEA. This chain's CDR3 is CSVEDRERGWREQYF. The DNA of the CDR3 is TGCAGCGTTGAAGATCGTGAGAGGGGGTGGAGGGAGCAGTACTTC.

A few counts support this clonotype. J is TRBJ2-1 and V is TRBV20-1, with TRBD1 matching 9 bases. There are 15 residues in the CDR3. CDR1 is DFQATT and CDR2 is SNEGSKA in the germline V gene (reference sequence). Germline trimming cut 0 bases from V and 4 bases from J; bases unmatched to any gene: 4. The chain's CDR3 is CSARDGDRAYNEQFF. The CDR3, as DNA: TGCAGTGCTAGAGATGGGGACAGGGCGTACAATGAGCAGTTCTTC.

This clonotype occurred a few times. The chain couples TRBV20-1 to TRBJ1-6; TRBD1 agrees at 8 bases. V dropped 6 bases and J dropped 9; count of bases not matched to a gene: 7. The CDR3 is made up of 13 amino acids. Germline assignment: CDR1 DFQATT and CDR2 SNEGSKA (reference sequence). The CDR3 is CSARPRGPSPLHF. The CDR3 nucleotides are TGCAGTGCCAGGCCCAGGGGGCCTTCACCCCTCCACTTT.

V gene TRBV6-4 combines with J gene TRBJ2-3; no clear D gene. This CDR3 comprises 14 residues. The V end lost 5 bases, the J end lost 0 bases, and 9 bases lay between the germline ends. The germline gives CDR1 MRHNA, CDR2 SNTAGT. CDR3 sequence: CASSYSPSTDTQYF. CDR3 coding DNA: TGTGCCAGCAGTTACAGCCCTAGCACAGATACGCAGTATTTT.

This clonotype came up a few times. The chain uses TRBV6-5 and TRBJ2-7, with D perhaps matching TRBD2 (5 bases). Trimming shortened V by 5 bases and J by 2 bases, and 13 bases separated the two germline ends. From germline, CDR1 is MNHEY and CDR2 SVGAGI. CDR3 length equals 14 residues. CDR3 sequence (DNA): TGTGCCAGCAGTCGGTTTGTCGGGACCTACGAGCAGTACTTC. Protein product: CASSRFVGTYEQYF.

This clonotype was picked up many times. This chain connects TRBV7-2 to TRBJ2-7; 11 bases line up with TRBD2. V shed 4 bases, J shed 4 bases, and the junction held 6 bases outside the gene matches. CDR1 is SGHTA, CDR2 FQGNSA, per germline. The CDR3 sequence is 15 residues long. The CDR3: CASSSGTSGMYEQYF. The CDR3 coding sequence is TGTGCCAGCAGCTCGGGGACTAGCGGAATGTACGAGCAGTACTTC.

The V and J genes are TRBV7-6 and TRBJ1-6; D call uncertain. The CDR3 totals 15 residues. From germline, CDR1 is SGHVS and CDR2 FNYEAQ. With 3 bases removed from V and 1 base from J, the gap between germline ends came to 7 bases. CDR3 DNA sequence: TGTGCCAGCAGCTTCCGCCAATCCTATAATTCACCCCTCCACTTT. Residues: CASSFRQSYNSPLHF.

J is TRBJ1-2 and V is TRBV12-3 or TRBV12-4; D is uncertain. The CDR3 covers 13 residues. Trimming took off 3 bases at V and 5 bases at J, with 10 bases between the two ends. The CDR3 region is CASSFLLQYGYTF. DNA for the CDR3: TGTGCCAGCAGTTTCCTACTGCAGTATGGCTACACCTTC.

The chain has TRBV5-4 and TRBJ2-5, with unresolved D. The V and J ends lost 2 bases and 1 base respectively, with 9 bases between them. The CDR3 is 14 amino acids. Germline CDR1 SGHNT, CDR2 YYREEE (reference sequence). The CDR3: CASSLTRIQETQYF. The CDR3 DNA is TGTGCCAGCAGCTTAACCCGGATCCAAGAGACCCAGTACTTC. The full variable domain, with the rest looked up from reference TRBV5-4 and TRBJ2-5, is ETGVTQSPTHLIKTRGQQVTLRCSSQSGHNTVSWYQQALGQGPQFIFQYYREEENGRGNFPPRFSGLQFPNYSSELNVNALELDDSALYLCASSLTRIQETQYFGPGTRLLVL.

The chain recombines TRBV5-1 with TRBJ1-1; D might be TRBD1 (6 bases). The V gene lost 5 bases and the J gene lost 2 bases, with 10 bases spanning the gap. CDR1 is SGHRS, CDR2 YFSETQ, per germline. The CDR3 runs to 13 residues. The CDR3, as DNA: TGCGCCAGCAGGGAGGGGGATAACACTGAAGCTTTCTTT. This translates into CASREGDNTEAFF. Full variable domain (remainder filled in from reference TRBV5-1 and TRBJ1-1): KAGVTQTPRYLIKTRGQQVTLSCSPISGHRSVSWYQQTPGQGLQFLFEYFSETQRNKGNFPGRFSGRQFSNSRSEMNVSTLELGDSALYLCASREGDNTEAFFGQGTRLTVV.